The next 26 T cell receptor beta chains were all read from a single sample in a study of T cell responses to AZD1222 COVID-19 vaccine. Method: immunoSEQ multiplex PCR; TCRdb's copy keeps in-frame clones and lacks some. The data hold some 160,000 clones, with roughly 92% observed a single time. The sample was peripheral blood, taken on day 0 of AZD1222 vaccination. Every receptor here comes from an adult in good health.

The chain links TRBV7-9 to TRBJ1-3; possible D gene TRBD1, 5 bases. V dropped 4 bases and J dropped 0 bases, with 10 bases sitting between them. This CDR3 is 15 amino acids long. Looked up from germline, CDR1 is SEHNR and CDR2 is FQNEAQ (reference sequence). The CDR3 DNA reads TGTGCCAGCAGCTCTATCCAGGGCTCTGGAAACACCATATATTTT. Residues: CASSSIQGSGNTIYF.

The chain has TRBV6-5 and TRBJ1-3; TRBD1 is a possible D gene (5 bases). Trimming removed 0 bases from V and 0 bases from J, with 9 bases in between. The CDR3 totals 16 residues. CDR1 is MNHEY and CDR2 is SVGAGI in the germline V gene. CDR3 DNA sequence: TGTGCCAGCAGTTACTCGGGGCAGGACTCTGGAAACACCATATATTTT. Residues: CASSYSGQDSGNTIYF.

This clone was seen a single time. V gene TRBV4-1 combines with J gene TRBJ2-1; 9 bases line up with TRBD2. Germline assignment: CDR1 MGHRA and CDR2 YSYEKL. This CDR3 is 17 amino acids long. V shed 0 bases, J shed 7 bases, and the junction held 10 bases outside the gene matches. CDR3: CASSQDLGREGRNEQFF. In nucleotides, the CDR3 is TGCGCCAGCAGCCAAGATCTCGGGCGGGAGGGTAGAAATGAGCAGTTCTTC.

This sequence joins TRBV27 and TRBJ1-1, with TRBD1 as a possible D gene (5 bases). Per germline, CDR1 MNHEY and CDR2 SMNVEV (reference sequence). V was pared by 0 bases and J by 0 bases, with 11 bases between. This CDR3 contains 16 residues. The CDR3 loop is CASSLSPRAVNTEAFF. The CDR3, as DNA: TGTGCCAGCAGTTTATCCCCCAGGGCGGTGAACACTGAAGCTTTCTTT.

The chain employs TRBV6-6 and TRBJ2-3; D is ambiguous. The V end lost 0 bases, the J end lost 5 bases, and 0 bases lay between the germline ends. Per germline, CDR1 MNHNY and CDR2 SVGAGI (reference sequence). This CDR3 has 11 residues. This CDR3 reads CASSYSDTQYF. The CDR3 nucleotides are TGTGCCAGCAGTTACTCAGATACGCAGTATTTT.

V is TRBV27 and J is TRBJ1-2; tentatively, D is TRBD1 (6 bases). Germline CDR1 and CDR2: MNHEY and SMNVEV (reference sequence). The CDR3 is 13 amino acids. The ends were cut back, 6 bases at V and 1 base at J, with 9 bases in the middle. CDR3 bases: TGTGCCAGCAGCCGGACAGTTAACTATGGCTACACCTTC. Translating it yields CASSRTVNYGYTF.

The genes are TRBV12-3 or TRBV12-4 and TRBJ2-3; unclear D gene. This CDR3 region has 13 residues. Trimming took off 3 bases at V and 2 bases at J, with 6 bases between the two ends. Written as DNA, the CDR3 is TGTGCCAGCAGTTTGGGCTACACAGATACGCAGTATTTT. Translation: CASSLGYTDTQYF.

The chain recombines TRBV2 with TRBJ1-1; 11 bases fit TRBD1. Germline CDR1 is SNHLY and CDR2 is FYNNEI. J lost 7 bases, V lost 4 bases, and 5 bases had no gene match. The CDR3 totals 14 residues. CDR3: CASSGGQGAGEAFF. The DNA for the CDR3 is TGTGCCAGCAGTGGTGGACAGGGGGCGGGTGAAGCTTTCTTT.

CDR3 nucleotide sequence: TGTGCCAGTAGTTGGTGGGGTCAGCCCCAGCATTTT. Protein sequence: CASSWWGQPQHF. The rearrangement uses TRBV19 and TRBJ1-5; D not resolved. This CDR3 has 12 residues. The V and J ends lost 5 bases and 6 bases respectively, with 8 bases between them. Per the germline V gene, CDR1 is LNHDA and CDR2 is SQIVND (reference sequence).

The CDR3 reads CASSPGTGIYSNQPQHF. In DNA, the CDR3 is TGCGCCAGCAGCCCCGGGACAGGGATCTATAGCAATCAGCCCCAGCATTTT. The V gene is TRBV5-1, the J gene TRBJ1-5, with TRBD1 matching 9 bases. This CDR3 has 17 residues. Germline CDR1 is SGHRS and CDR2 is YFSETQ. V trimming: 4 bases; J trimming: 0 bases; junction bases outside the gene matches: 8.

This sequence joins TRBV5-1 and TRBJ2-2; D possibly uses TRBD1 or TRBD2 (6 bases each). The CDR3 has 18 residues. The V end lost 5 bases, the J end lost 4 bases, and 24 bases lay between the germline ends. Germline CDR1 and CDR2: SGHRS and YFSETQ. The DNA of the CDR3 is TGCGCCAGCAGAGGGGGGTTCAAGGTCGACTCCCCCACCGGGGAGCTGTTTTTT. Amino acid sequence: CASRGGFKVDSPTGELFF.

The rearrangement links TRBV5-1 to TRBJ2-5; 9 bases line up with TRBD1. The V and J ends lost 0 bases and 6 bases, in that order; junction bases with no gene match: 3. The germline V gene encodes CDR1 SGHRS and CDR2 YFSETQ. The CDR3 spans 14 residues. The CDR3 DNA reads TGCGCCAGCAGCTTGGAGACAGGGGGAAAGACCCAGTACTTC. Translating gives CASSLETGGKTQYF.

The chain is built from TRBV5-1 and TRBJ1-4, with 7 bases fitting TRBD1. The CDR3 sequence is 16 residues long. CDR1 is SGHRS and CDR2 is YFSETQ in the germline V gene. Trimming took 4 bases from V and 0 from J; bases not matched to a gene: 6. CDR3 in amino acids: CASSVVGTATNEKLFF. DNA for the CDR3: TGCGCCAGCAGCGTAGTAGGGACAGCAACTAATGAAAAACTGTTTTTT.

The chain couples TRBV30 to TRBJ1-2; D is unclear. Germline CDR1 reads GTSNPN; CDR2 reads SVGIG (reference sequence). The CDR3 has 10 amino acids. Deletions cut 3 bases from V and 2 bases from J, with 1 base between. The CDR3 nucleotides are TGTGCCTGGAGGAACTATGGCTACACCTTC. Translation gives CAWRNYGYTF.

The chain employs TRBV4-3 and TRBJ2-2; D possibly uses TRBD1 or TRBD2 (5 bases each). Germline V gives CDR1 LGHNA, CDR2 YSLEER. This CDR3 is 15 amino acids long. V shed 1 base and J shed 1 base, with 7 bases lying between them. CDR3 residues: CASSQVRGNTGELFF. In DNA, the CDR3 is TGCGCCAGCAGCCAAGTGAGGGGGAACACCGGGGAGCTGTTTTTT.

This chain connects TRBV4-2 to TRBJ2-7; tentatively, D is TRBD2 (6 bases). V was shortened by 2 bases and J by 5 bases, with 22 bases between the two germline ends. The V gene's germline CDR1 is LGHNA and CDR2 YNFKEQ. The CDR3 spans 17 residues. CDR3 nucleotide sequence: TGTGCCAGCAGCCAAACACTTACCGGGACTGGGGTAAACGAGCAGTACTTC. Amino acids: CASSQTLTGTGVNEQYF.

This clone appeared a few times. V usage is TRBV5-5 and J usage is TRBJ1-2; D is perhaps TRBD1 (6 bases). V lost 4 bases and J 8 bases, leaving 15 bases between the germline ends. CDR1 SGHKS and CDR2 YYEKEE come from the germline V gene (reference sequence). This CDR3 region has 13 residues. This CDR3 is CASSTDSNWGYTF. CDR3 nucleotide sequence: TGTGCCAGCAGCACGGACAGTAACTGGGGCTACACCTTC.

This clone appeared a single time. V is TRBV5-1 and J is TRBJ2-3; D unclear. Germline CDR1 reads SGHRS; CDR2 reads YFSETQ. The CDR3 is 17 residues long. The ends were cut back, 4 bases at V and 3 bases at J, with 21 bases in the middle. DNA of the CDR3: TGCGCCAGCAGCCTACGAACTCCAAATAGAGGAACAGATACGCAGTATTTT. This encodes CASSLRTPNRGTDTQYF.

The genes are TRBV11-2 and TRBJ1-1, with 12 bases matching TRBD1. This CDR3 contains 17 residues. The ends lost 5 bases at V and 5 bases at J; junction bases unmatched: 12. Germline V lookup: CDR1 SGHAT, CDR2 FQNNGV. The CDR3 loop is CASSTPGQGAMRTEAFF. DNA for the CDR3: TGTGCCAGCAGCACACCGGGACAGGGGGCAATGCGGACTGAAGCTTTCTTT.

The rearrangement uses TRBV7-3 and TRBJ2-2; no firm D call. The CDR3 is 15 residues long. Trimming shortened V by 1 base and J by 2 bases, and 8 bases separated the two germline ends. Germline CDR1 is SGHTA and CDR2 is FQGTGA. CDR3 in amino acids: CASSLMDGNTGELFF. The CDR3 nucleotides are TGTGCCAGCAGCTTAATGGATGGAAACACCGGGGAGCTGTTTTTT. The full variable domain, its missing parts supplied by reference TRBV7-3 and TRBJ2-2, is GAGVSQTPSNKVTEKGKYVELRCDPISGHTALYWYRQSLGQGPEFLIYFQGTGAADDSGLPNDRFFAVRPEGSVSTLKIQRTERGDSAVYLCASSLMDGNTGELFFGEGSRLTVL.

The chain combines TRBV4-3 with TRBJ2-2, with TRBD1 matching 7 bases. The CDR3 is 14 amino acids. Germline values: CDR1 LGHNA, CDR2 YSLEER. Trimming removed 3 bases from V and 8 bases from J; junction bases left unmatched: 6. The CDR3 loop reads CASSHETGRGELFF. The CDR3 bases are TGCGCCAGCAGCCACGAGACAGGGAGAGGGGAGCTGTTTTTT.

This rearrangement joins TRBV18 to TRBJ2-3; no firm D call. The germline V gene encodes CDR1 KGHSH and CDR2 LQKENI. There are 16 residues in the CDR3. V lost 3 bases and J lost 9, with 22 bases in between. Written as DNA, the CDR3 is TGTGCCAGCTCACCTCCCACCGAGACCGGTCGCAGGACGCAGTATTTT. It yields the protein CASSPPTETGRRTQYF.

V gene TRBV2 combines with J gene TRBJ2-3; TRBD2 is a possible D gene (6 bases). V dropped 8 bases and J dropped 0 bases, with 12 bases sitting between them. Germline lookup yields CDR1 SNHLY and CDR2 FYNNEI. There are 14 residues in the CDR3. The CDR3 bases are TGTGCCAGCGGGGGACTTTTAAGCACAGATACGCAGTATTTT. Its protein product is CASGGLLSTDTQYF.

Here the CDR3 reads CASSQFLVGTDTQYF. The CDR3 nucleotides read TGCGCCAGCAGCCAATTCCTTGTCGGCACAGATACGCAGTATTTT. The V call is TRBV4-1, the J call TRBJ2-3; D uncertain. V was cut by 2 bases and J by 1 base, with 10 bases left in between. Germline CDR1 and CDR2: MGHRA and YSYEKL. The CDR3 is 15 amino acids.

This chain links TRBV5-1 with TRBJ2-1, with TRBD1 identical over 8 bases. Germline values: CDR1 SGHRS, CDR2 YFSETQ. The CDR3 sequence is 12 residues long. V was clipped by 2 bases and J by 10 bases; unmatched bases: 2. The CDR3 reads CASSLGQGEQFF. The DNA of the CDR3 is TGCGCCAGCAGCTTAGGACAGGGCGAGCAGTTCTTC.

The rearrangement links TRBV30 to TRBJ1-2; tentatively, D is TRBD1 (6 bases). CDR3 length: 14 residues. V was cut by 2 bases and J by 1 base, with 11 bases left in between. Germline loops: CDR1 GTSNPN, CDR2 SVGIG (reference sequence). The CDR3 DNA reads as TGTGCCTGGAGTCGACAGGCCGGTAACTATGGCTACACCTTC. As protein: CAWSRQAGNYGYTF.